These 30 T cell receptor beta chains originate from one sample sequenced in a study of OX40 agonist ivuxolimab in advanced cancers. The table came from immunoSEQ multiplex PCR; TCRdb's copy has only in-frame clones and leaves some out. The table lists approximately 82,000 clones, about 85% of them singletons. The starting material was CD4+ or CD8+ T cells sorted from blood, obtained in a trial of the OX40 agonist ivuxolimab. The receptor set was obtained from an adult with an advanced solid tumor such as melanoma, head and neck, liver or kidney cancer.

This chain links TRBV5-4 with TRBJ1-2, with D maybe TRBD1 (6 bases). CDR3 length: 15 residues. Germline V CDR1 and CDR2: SGHNT, YYREEE (reference sequence). V shed 4 bases and J shed 1 base, with 14 bases lying between them. The CDR3 reads CASSKQGRGNYGYTF. The CDR3 DNA sequence: TGTGCCAGCAGCAAACAGGGTAGGGGTAACTATGGCTACACCTTC.

CDR3 sequence reads: CASSLRGRGNQPQHF. The CDR3 DNA sequence: TGTGCCAGCAGCTTACGGGGTCGGGGCAATCAGCCCCAGCATTTT. The rearrangement uses TRBV7-2 and TRBJ1-5; D gene ambiguous. The CDR3 spans 15 residues. V was cut by 2 bases and J by 2 bases, with 10 bases left in between. CDR1 and CDR2 from the germline V gene are SGHTA and FQGNSA.

The V call is TRBV5-6, the J call TRBJ2-5; 7 positions match TRBD1. CDR1 and CDR2 from the germline V gene are SGHDT and YYEEEE. The V gene end was trimmed by 4 bases and the J gene end by 5 bases; junction bases not matched to a gene: 8. This CDR3 contains 14 residues. The CDR3 bases are TGTGCCAGCAGCCGGGGACAGAACGAGGAGACCCAGTACTTC. This codes for CASSRGQNEETQYF.

This clone was found once. This sequence joins TRBV4-1 and TRBJ2-3; D is uncertain. The germline gives CDR1 MGHRA, CDR2 YSYEKL. V lost 1 base and J 0 bases, leaving 17 bases between the germline ends. This CDR3 comprises 18 residues. CDR3 amino acids: CASSQGRILVGSTDTQYF. The CDR3 bases are TGCGCCAGCAGCCAAGGTAGAATCCTAGTCGGGAGCACAGATACGCAGTATTTT.

This chain links TRBV7-6 with TRBJ1-3; D not certain. Trimming took off 1 base at V and 0 bases at J, with 10 bases between the two ends. CDR1 and CDR2 from the germline V gene are SGHVS and FNYEAQ. The CDR3 runs to 16 residues. The CDR3 sequence: CASSLVEFISGNTIYF. CDR3 coding DNA: TGTGCCAGCAGCTTAGTAGAGTTTATCTCTGGAAACACCATATATTTT.

The CDR3 loop is CASSNHVTDTQYF. The CDR3 nucleotides are TGTGCCAGCAGCAACCATGTCACAGATACGCAGTATTTT. The rearrangement links TRBV7-9 to TRBJ2-3; no clear D gene. The CDR3 is made up of 13 amino acids. CDR1 is SEHNR, CDR2 FQNEAQ, per germline (reference sequence). V shed 5 bases and J shed 2 bases, with 8 bases lying between them.

This rearrangement joins TRBV7-2 to TRBJ2-5; 8 bases match TRBD2. This CDR3 has 16 residues. Germline V gene lookup returns CDR1 SGHTA and CDR2 FQGNSA. Trimming cost V 4 bases and J 1 base; bases outside gene matches: 8. The CDR3 sequence is CASSSSTSGGQETQYF. Here the CDR3 DNA reads TGTGCCAGCAGCTCCTCGACCAGCGGGGGCCAAGAGACCCAGTACTTC. The full variable domain, its missing parts supplied by reference TRBV7-2 and TRBJ2-5, is GAGVSQSPSNKVTEKGKDVELRCDPISGHTALYWYRQSLGQGLEFLIYFQGNSAPDKSGLPSDRFSAERTGGSVSTLTIQRTQQEDSAVYLCASSSSTSGGQETQYFGPGTRLLVL.

This clone showed up just once. The V call is TRBV6-1, the J call TRBJ2-2; unclear D gene. The CDR3 runs to 14 residues. The ends were cut back, 6 bases at V and 0 bases at J, with 8 bases in the middle. Per germline, CDR1 MNHNS and CDR2 SASEGT. This CDR3 is CASRGNPNTGELFF. Written as DNA, the CDR3 is TGTGCCAGCAGGGGTAATCCGAACACCGGGGAGCTGTTTTTT.

V and J are TRBV7-2 and TRBJ1-6; no firm D call. This CDR3 has 17 residues. Germline CDR1 is SGHTA and CDR2 is FQGNSA. Trimming removed 5 bases from V and 4 bases from J, with 18 bases in between. The DNA for the CDR3 is TGTGCCAGCAGCCCTTCTCTCGGAGGAGAATATAATTCACCCCTCCACTTT. Its translation is CASSPSLGGEYNSPLHF.

The V call is TRBV12-5, the J call TRBJ1-5; the D gene is possibly TRBD1 (6 bases). The CDR3 is made up of 13 amino acids. The V and J ends lost 3 bases and 6 bases respectively, with 9 bases between them. Germline V gene lookup returns CDR1 LGHNT and CDR2 FRNRAP. The CDR3 reads CASGLTTGQPQHF. The CDR3 DNA is TGTGCTAGTGGTTTAACGACAGGTCAGCCCCAGCATTTT.

The CDR3 is CSVRTGTYEQYF. The CDR3 nucleotides read TGCAGCGTTCGGACAGGGACCTACGAGCAGTACTTC. The rearrangement uses TRBV29-1 and TRBJ2-7; 8 nucleotides match TRBD1. This CDR3 is 12 amino acids long. Trimming at V came to 5 bases and at J to 2 bases, leaving 2 bases not matched to a gene. Germline loops: CDR1 SQVTM, CDR2 ANQGSEA.

This rearrangement joins TRBV5-1 to TRBJ2-7; 8 positions match TRBD1. CDR3 length equals 15 residues. Germline-derived CDR1 and CDR2 are SGHRS and YFSETQ. With V trimmed by 3 bases and J by 4 bases, 9 bases remained unmatched. The CDR3 is CASSSRTGSMYEQYF. In DNA form, the CDR3 reads TGCGCCAGCAGCTCAAGGACAGGGAGTATGTACGAGCAGTACTTC.

The V gene is TRBV28, the J gene TRBJ2-5; 9 bases line up with TRBD1. V was pared by 4 bases and J by 11 bases, with 23 bases of the junction left unmatched. The CDR3 has 18 amino acids. Germline assignment: CDR1 MDHEN and CDR2 SYDVKM. The CDR3 loop reads CASSSPGTGIFTTGEQYF. The CDR3 DNA reads TGTGCCAGCAGTTCTCCCGGGACAGGGATCTTCACTACGGGGGAGCAGTACTTC.

V and J are TRBV2 and TRBJ2-3; 10 bases match TRBD2. Germline assignment: CDR1 SNHLY and CDR2 FYNNEI. The trim removed 6 bases at V and 2 bases at J, leaving 2 bases unmatched. CDR3 length: 14 residues. The CDR3 here is CASSLAGVTDTQYF. Written as DNA, the CDR3 is TGTGCCAGCAGCCTAGCGGGGGTCACAGATACGCAGTATTTT.

This chain connects TRBV6-1 to TRBJ2-3, with 9 bases identical to TRBD1. CDR1 is MNHNS, CDR2 SASEGT, per germline. This CDR3 is 15 amino acids long. V dropped 7 bases and J dropped 5; count of bases not matched to a gene: 10. CDR3 sequence reads: CASIETGTGKDTQYF. CDR3 in DNA: TGTGCCAGCATCGAAACCGGGACAGGGAAAGATACGCAGTATTTT.

This chain connects TRBV4-2 to TRBJ1-3; D is unresolved. Trimming took off 3 bases at V and 0 bases at J, with 15 bases between the two ends. Germline V gene lookup returns CDR1 LGHNA and CDR2 YNFKEQ. This CDR3 is 17 amino acids long. As DNA, the CDR3 is TGTGCCAGCAGCCATACTCGGCAGGCGAGCTCTGGAAACACCATATATTTT. It is translated as CASSHTRQASSGNTIYF.

This clone showed up just a few times. J is TRBJ2-7 and V is TRBV18, with 10 bases aligning to TRBD1. Germline V gene data show CDR1 as KGHSH and CDR2 as LQKENI. The CDR3 has 16 amino acids. J lost 7 bases, V lost 6 bases, and 15 bases had no gene match. CDR3 DNA: TGTGCCAGCTCCGCCCTAGCGTCCGGACAGGGGGGTGAGCAGTACTTC. Translation gives CASSALASGQGGEQYF.

V gene TRBV9 combines with J gene TRBJ2-2; 7 bases are shared with TRBD1. Looked up from germline, CDR1 is SGDLS and CDR2 is YYNGEE. V trimming: 4 bases; J trimming: 5 bases; junction bases outside the gene matches: 2. The CDR3 runs 13 residues. CDR3 sequence: CASSTRGTGELFF. The CDR3 bases are TGTGCCAGCAGCACCAGGGGGACCGGGGAGCTGTTTTTT. The entire variable domain, with the rest obtained from reference TRBV9 and TRBJ2-2, is as follows: DSGVTQTPKHLITATGQRVTLRCSPRSGDLSVYWYQQSLDQGLQFLIQYYNGEERAKGNILERFSAQQFPDLHSELNLSSLELGDSALYFCASSTRGTGELFFGEGSRLTVL.

This clone was recorded only once. The chain joins TRBV11-2 to TRBJ1-1; 8 nucleotides align to TRBD1. Germline-derived CDR1 and CDR2 are SGHAT and FQNNGV. J gave up 11 bases and V 5 bases, and 7 bases lay outside the gene matches. CDR3 length: 12 residues. The CDR3 sequence: CASSKTGAGAFF. The CDR3 DNA is TGTGCCAGCAGCAAGACAGGGGCAGGGGCTTTCTTT.

This chain uses TRBV7-2 with TRBJ2-1; D gene ambiguous. Trimming removed 1 base at V and 3 bases at J, with 4 bases between. The CDR3 is made up of 13 amino acids. The germline gives CDR1 SGHTA, CDR2 FQGNSA. CDR3 sequence reads: CASSLDRYNEQFF. Written as DNA, the CDR3 is TGTGCCAGCAGCTTAGACCGCTACAATGAGCAGTTCTTC.

V usage is TRBV11-2 and J usage is TRBJ2-5; TRBD2 aligns across 8 bases. Per the germline V gene, CDR1 is SGHAT and CDR2 is FQNNGV. The CDR3 has 16 residues. Trimming at V came to 6 bases and at J to 6 bases, leaving 15 bases not matched to a gene. As DNA, the CDR3 is TGTGCCAGCAGAGAAGGGGGAAGCGGGGGTGGTAAGACCCAGTACTTC. Protein sequence: CASREGGSGGGKTQYF.

V is TRBV27 and J is TRBJ2-6, with 9 bases that match TRBD1. The germline V gene has CDR1 MNHEY and CDR2 SMNVEV (reference sequence). Trimming cost V 5 bases and J 0 bases; bases outside gene matches: 20. The CDR3 is 22 amino acids. The DNA for the CDR3 is TGTGCCAGCAGTCTCCCCCCCAAAACAGGGGGCGCTTCCCCCTCTGGGGCCAACGTCCTGACTTTC. Its protein is CASSLPPKTGGASPSGANVLTF.

The gene calls are TRBV7-8 and TRBJ1-2; 7 bases are a match to TRBD1. Trimming at V came to 0 bases and at J to 2 bases, leaving 9 bases not matched to a gene. CDR3 length: 17 amino acids. CDR1 is SGHVS, CDR2 FQNEAQ, per germline. CDR3 DNA sequence: TGTGCCAGCAGCTTAGCACAGGGGCACATCCTAAACTATGGCTACACCTTC. Residues: CASSLAQGHILNYGYTF.

This chain links TRBV29-1 with TRBJ1-6; D gene ambiguous. The CDR3 is made up of 13 amino acids. Germline loops: CDR1 SQVTM, CDR2 ANQGSEA. V lost 5 bases, J lost 5 bases, and 10 bases lay in between. The CDR3 sequence is CSVTDTNNSPLHF. CDR3 nucleotide sequence: TGCAGCGTTACAGATACTAATAATTCACCCCTCCACTTT.

This clone has a single count. The chain links TRBV6-6 to TRBJ2-5; 12 nucleotides match TRBD1. The length of the CDR3 is 15 residues. Trimming cost V 4 bases and J 4 bases; bases outside gene matches: 4. The germline V gene has CDR1 MNHNY and CDR2 SVGAGI (reference sequence). The CDR3 sequence is CASSWAGQGAETQYF. Here the CDR3 DNA reads TGTGCCAGCAGTTGGGCGGGACAGGGGGCAGAGACCCAGTACTTC.

This clone was recorded only once. The genes are TRBV29-1 and TRBJ2-6, with D uncertain. The CDR3 runs 12 residues. Trimming pared 4 bases from V and 3 bases from J, leaving 4 bases between. Per the germline V gene, CDR1 is SQVTM and CDR2 is ANQGSEA. The CDR3 region has the DNA TGCAGCGTTGTTGATGGGGCCAACGTCCTGACTTTC. This codes for CSVVDGANVLTF.

CDR3 bases: TGTGCCAGCAGCTACCCCGCCGGAAGATTGGGGGGTGAGGACACTGAAGCTTTCTTT. It encodes CASSYPAGRLGGEDTEAFF. V usage is TRBV27 and J usage is TRBJ1-1; the D gene is possibly TRBD1 (5 bases). Germline CDR1 reads MNHEY; CDR2 reads SMNVEV (reference sequence). Trimming removed 6 bases at V and 3 bases at J, with 29 bases between. This CDR3 comprises 19 residues.

The DNA of the CDR3 is TGTGCCAGCTCACCACCACAGGGTACTGCAGATACGCAGTATTTT. The encoded protein is CASSPPQGTADTQYF. The rearrangement uses TRBV18 and TRBJ2-3, with D perhaps TRBD1 (6 bases). Germline-derived CDR1 and CDR2 are KGHSH and LQKENI. V was trimmed by 0 bases and J by 4 bases, leaving 11 bases between them. This CDR3 comprises 15 residues.

This chain uses TRBV30 with TRBJ1-2; D gene ambiguous. CDR3 size: 12 residues. From germline, CDR1 is GTSNPN and CDR2 SVGIG (reference sequence). V lost 7 bases and J 1 base, leaving 10 bases between the germline ends. CDR3 in amino acids: CASERNNYGYTF. In nucleotides, the CDR3 is TGTGCCTCGGAGAGGAATAACTATGGCTACACCTTC.

This sequence joins TRBV4-1 and TRBJ1-6; 7 bases map to TRBD1. Germline trimming cut 4 bases from V and 6 bases from J; bases unmatched to any gene: 6. The CDR3 is 15 residues long. From germline, CDR1 is MGHRA and CDR2 YSYEKL. For the CDR3, the DNA is TGCGCCAGCAGCCGAGGCCGGGACAGTAATTCACCCCTCCACTTT. Translation gives CASSRGRDSNSPLHF.